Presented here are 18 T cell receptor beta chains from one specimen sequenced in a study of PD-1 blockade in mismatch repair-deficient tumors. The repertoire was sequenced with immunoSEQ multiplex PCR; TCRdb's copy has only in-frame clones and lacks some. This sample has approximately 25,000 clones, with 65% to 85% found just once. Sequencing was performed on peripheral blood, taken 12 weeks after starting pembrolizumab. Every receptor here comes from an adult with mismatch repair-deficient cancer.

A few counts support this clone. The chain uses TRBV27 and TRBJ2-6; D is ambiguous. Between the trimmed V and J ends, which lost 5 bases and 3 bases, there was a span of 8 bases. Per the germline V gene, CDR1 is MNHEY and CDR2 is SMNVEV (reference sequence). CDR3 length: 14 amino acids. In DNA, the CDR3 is TGTGCCAGCAGTCTTTCTTTTGGGGCCAACGTCCTGACTTTC. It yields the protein CASSLSFGANVLTF.

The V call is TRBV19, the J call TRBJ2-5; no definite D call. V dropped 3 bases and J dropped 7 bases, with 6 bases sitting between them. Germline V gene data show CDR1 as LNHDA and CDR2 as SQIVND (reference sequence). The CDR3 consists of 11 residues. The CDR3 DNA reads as TGTGCCAGTAGTATGGGCGGGACCCAGTACTTC. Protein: CASSMGGTQYF.

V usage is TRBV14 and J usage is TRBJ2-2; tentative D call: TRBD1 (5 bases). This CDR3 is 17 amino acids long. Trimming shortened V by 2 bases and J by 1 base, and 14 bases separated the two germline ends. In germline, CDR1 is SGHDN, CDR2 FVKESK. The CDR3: CASSQPRDSQNTGELFF. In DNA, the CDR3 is TGTGCCAGCAGCCAACCCCGCGACAGTCAGAACACCGGGGAGCTGTTTTTT.

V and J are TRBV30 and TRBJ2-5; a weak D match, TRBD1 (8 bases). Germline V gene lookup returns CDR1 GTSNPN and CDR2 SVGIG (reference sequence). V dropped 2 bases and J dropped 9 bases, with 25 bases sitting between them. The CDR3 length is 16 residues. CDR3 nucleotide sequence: TGTGCCTGGAGTCCTAGCGGACAGGGTTTCTTTTCGGCCCAGTACTTC. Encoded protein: CAWSPSGQGFFSAQYF.

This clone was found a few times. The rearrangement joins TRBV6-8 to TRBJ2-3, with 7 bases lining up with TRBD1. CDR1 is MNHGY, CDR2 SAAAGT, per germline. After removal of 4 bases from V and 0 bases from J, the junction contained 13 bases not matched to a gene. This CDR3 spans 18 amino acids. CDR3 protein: CASSWVDRDITSTDTQYF. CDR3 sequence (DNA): TGTGCCAGCAGTTGGGTAGACAGGGACATTACTAGCACAGATACGCAGTATTTT.

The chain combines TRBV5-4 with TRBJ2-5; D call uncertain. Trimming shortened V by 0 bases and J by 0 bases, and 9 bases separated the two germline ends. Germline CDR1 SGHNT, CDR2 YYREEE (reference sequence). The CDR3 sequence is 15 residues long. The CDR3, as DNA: TGTGCCAGCAGCTTGGCCGGCACGTACCAAGAGACCCAGTACTTC. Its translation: CASSLAGTYQETQYF.

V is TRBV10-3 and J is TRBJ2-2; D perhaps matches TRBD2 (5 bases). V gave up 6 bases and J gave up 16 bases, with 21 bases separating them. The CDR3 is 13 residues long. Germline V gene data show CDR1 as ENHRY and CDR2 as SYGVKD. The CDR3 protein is CAIRGQPEDVGFF. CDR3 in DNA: TGTGCCATCAGGGGCCAGCCGGAGGATGTAGGGTTTTTT.

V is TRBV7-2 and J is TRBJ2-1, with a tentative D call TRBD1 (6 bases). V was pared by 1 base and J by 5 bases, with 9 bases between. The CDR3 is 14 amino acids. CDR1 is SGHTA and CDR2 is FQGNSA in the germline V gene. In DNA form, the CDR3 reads TGTGCCAGCAGCTTAGTCCACAGGGACAATGAGCAGTTCTTC. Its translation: CASSLVHRDNEQFF.

CDR3 in amino acids: CASSLGTSGTSTDTQYF. The DNA of the CDR3 is TGCGCCAGCAGCTTGGGGACTAGCGGGACTTCCACAGATACGCAGTATTTT. The chain links TRBV5-1 to TRBJ2-3, with 12 bases fitting TRBD2. CDR3 length equals 17 residues. After removal of 0 bases from V and 2 bases from J, the junction contained 4 bases not matched to a gene. CDR1 SGHRS and CDR2 YFSETQ come from the germline V gene.

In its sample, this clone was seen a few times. CDR3 amino acids: CASSKLAGEYEQYF. CDR3 sequence (DNA): TGTGCCAGCAGCAAGTTAGCGGGAGAGTACGAGCAGTACTTC. The gene calls are TRBV21-1 and TRBJ2-7; the table's TRBD2 call for D was not verified on the DNA. TRBV21-1 is a listed pseudogene. CDR3 length: 14 amino acids.

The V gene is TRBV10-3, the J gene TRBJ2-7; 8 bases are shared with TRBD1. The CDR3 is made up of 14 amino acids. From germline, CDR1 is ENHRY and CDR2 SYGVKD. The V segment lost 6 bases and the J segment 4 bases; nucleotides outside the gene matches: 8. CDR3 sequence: CAISLTGDGYEQYF. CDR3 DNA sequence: TGTGCCATCAGCCTGACAGGGGACGGGTACGAGCAGTACTTC.

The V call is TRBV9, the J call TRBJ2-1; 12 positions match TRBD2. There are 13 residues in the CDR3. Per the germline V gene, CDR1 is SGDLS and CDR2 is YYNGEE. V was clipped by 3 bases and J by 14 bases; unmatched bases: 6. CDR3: CASSATSGSPEFF. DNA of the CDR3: TGTGCCAGCAGCGCGACTAGCGGGAGTCCCGAGTTCTTC.

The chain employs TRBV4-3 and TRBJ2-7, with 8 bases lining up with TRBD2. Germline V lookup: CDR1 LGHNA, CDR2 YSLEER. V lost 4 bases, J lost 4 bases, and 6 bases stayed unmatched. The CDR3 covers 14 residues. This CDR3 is CASSRGLAVYEQYF. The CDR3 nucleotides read TGCGCCAGCAGCCGAGGACTAGCCGTTTACGAGCAGTACTTC.

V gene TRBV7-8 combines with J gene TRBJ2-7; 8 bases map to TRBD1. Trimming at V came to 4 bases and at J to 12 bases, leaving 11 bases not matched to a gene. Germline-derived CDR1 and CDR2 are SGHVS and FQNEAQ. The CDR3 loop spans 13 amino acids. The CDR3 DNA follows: TGTGCCAGCAGCTCGTACTCGGACAGGGTAGGGTACTTC. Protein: CASSSYSDRVGYF.

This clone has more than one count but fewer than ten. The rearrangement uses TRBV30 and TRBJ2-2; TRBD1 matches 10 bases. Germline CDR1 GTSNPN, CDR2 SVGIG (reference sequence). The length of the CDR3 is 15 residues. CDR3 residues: CAATPGTGDTGELFF. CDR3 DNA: TGTGCAGCAACCCCCGGGACAGGGGACACCGGGGAGCTGTTTTTT.

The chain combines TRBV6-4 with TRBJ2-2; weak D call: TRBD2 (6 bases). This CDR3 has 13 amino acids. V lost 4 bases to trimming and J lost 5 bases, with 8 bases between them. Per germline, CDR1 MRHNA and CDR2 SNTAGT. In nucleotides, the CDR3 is TGTGCCAGCAGTGTCGGGACTACCGGGGAGCTGTTTTTT. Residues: CASSVGTTGELFF.

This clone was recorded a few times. CDR3 loop: CASSTKTGGGYGYTF. CDR3 in DNA: TGTGCCAGTAGTACCAAGACAGGGGGCGGCTATGGCTACACCTTC. This rearrangement joins TRBV19 to TRBJ1-2, with TRBD1 identical over 10 bases. The CDR3 totals 15 residues. Losses at the gene ends were 4 bases for V and 4 bases for J; bases not matched to a gene: 6. The germline V gene has CDR1 LNHDA and CDR2 SQIVND (reference sequence).

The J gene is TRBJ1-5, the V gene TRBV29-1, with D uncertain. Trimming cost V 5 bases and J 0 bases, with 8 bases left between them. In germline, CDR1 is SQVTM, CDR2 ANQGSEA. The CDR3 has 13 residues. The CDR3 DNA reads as TGCAGCGTTTGGACGGGTAGCAATCAGCCCCAGCATTTT. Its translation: CSVWTGSNQPQHF.